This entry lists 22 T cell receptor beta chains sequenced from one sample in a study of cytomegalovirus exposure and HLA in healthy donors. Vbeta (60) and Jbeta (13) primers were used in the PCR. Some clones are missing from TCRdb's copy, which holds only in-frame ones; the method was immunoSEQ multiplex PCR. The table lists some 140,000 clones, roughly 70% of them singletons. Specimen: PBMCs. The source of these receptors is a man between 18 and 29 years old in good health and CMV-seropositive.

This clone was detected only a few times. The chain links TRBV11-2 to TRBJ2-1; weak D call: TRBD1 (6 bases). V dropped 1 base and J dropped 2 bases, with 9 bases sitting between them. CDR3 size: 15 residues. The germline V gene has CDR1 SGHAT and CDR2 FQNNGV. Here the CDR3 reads CASSLGPGAYNEQFF. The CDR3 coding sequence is TGTGCCAGCAGCTTAGGGCCAGGGGCCTACAATGAGCAGTTCTTC.

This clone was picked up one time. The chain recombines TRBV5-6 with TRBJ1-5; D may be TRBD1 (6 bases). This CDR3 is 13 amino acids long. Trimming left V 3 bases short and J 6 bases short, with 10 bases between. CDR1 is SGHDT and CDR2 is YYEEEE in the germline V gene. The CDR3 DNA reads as TGTGCCAGCAGCTCACAGGGCGGTCAGCCCCAGCATTTT. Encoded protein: CASSSQGGQPQHF.

The CDR3 bases are TGTGCCAGCAGTTACTCTGGCGGTATGAACACTGAAGCTTTCTTT. This sequence encodes CASSYSGGMNTEAFF. This chain uses TRBV6-5 with TRBJ1-1; no definite D call. V lost 0 bases and J lost 0, with 8 bases in between. CDR1 is MNHEY and CDR2 is SVGAGI in the germline V gene. The CDR3 loop spans 15 amino acids.

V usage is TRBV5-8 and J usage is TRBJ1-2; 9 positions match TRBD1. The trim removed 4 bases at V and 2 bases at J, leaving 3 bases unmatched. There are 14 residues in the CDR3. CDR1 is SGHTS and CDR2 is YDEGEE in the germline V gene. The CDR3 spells CASSPDRGNYGYTF. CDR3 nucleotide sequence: TGTGCCAGCAGCCCCGACAGGGGGAACTATGGCTACACCTTC.

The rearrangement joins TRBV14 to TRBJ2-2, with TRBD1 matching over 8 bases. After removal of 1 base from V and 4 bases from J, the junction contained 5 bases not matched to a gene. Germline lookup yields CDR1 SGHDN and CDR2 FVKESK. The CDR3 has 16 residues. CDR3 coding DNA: TGTGCCAGCAGCCAAGGGACAGGGCGACTCACCGGGGAGCTGTTTTTT. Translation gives CASSQGTGRLTGELFF.

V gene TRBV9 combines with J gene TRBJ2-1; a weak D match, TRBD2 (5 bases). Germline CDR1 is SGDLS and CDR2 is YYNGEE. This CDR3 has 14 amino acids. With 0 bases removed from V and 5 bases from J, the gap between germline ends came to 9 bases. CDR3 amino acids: CASSVGPSNNEQFF. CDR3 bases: TGTGCCAGCAGCGTAGGCCCTAGCAACAATGAGCAGTTCTTC.

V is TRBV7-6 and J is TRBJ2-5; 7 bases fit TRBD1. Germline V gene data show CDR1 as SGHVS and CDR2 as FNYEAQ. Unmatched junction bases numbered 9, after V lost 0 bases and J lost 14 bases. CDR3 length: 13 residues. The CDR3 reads CASSLAIDRALYF. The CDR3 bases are TGTGCCAGCAGCTTAGCGATAGACAGGGCCCTCTACTTC.

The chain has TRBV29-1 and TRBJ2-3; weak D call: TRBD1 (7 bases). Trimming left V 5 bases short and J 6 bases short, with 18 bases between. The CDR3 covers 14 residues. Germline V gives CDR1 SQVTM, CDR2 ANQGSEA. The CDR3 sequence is CSVRGTVFLDTQYF. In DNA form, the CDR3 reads TGCAGCGTTCGGGGGACAGTTTTTTTGGATACGCAGTATTTT.

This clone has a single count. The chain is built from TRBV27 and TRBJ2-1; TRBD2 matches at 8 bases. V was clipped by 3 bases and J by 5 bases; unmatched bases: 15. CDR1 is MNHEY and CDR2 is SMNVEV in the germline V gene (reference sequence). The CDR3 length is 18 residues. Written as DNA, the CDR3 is TGTGCCAGCAGTTTGCAACCCCCCGGGGCGGGGGGTAACAATGAGCAGTTCTTC. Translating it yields CASSLQPPGAGGNNEQFF.

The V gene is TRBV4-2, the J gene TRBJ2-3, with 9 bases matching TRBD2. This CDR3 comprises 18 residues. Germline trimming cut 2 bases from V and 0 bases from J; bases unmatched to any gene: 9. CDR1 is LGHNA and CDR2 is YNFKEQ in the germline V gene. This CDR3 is CASSQRTSVSFSTDTQYF. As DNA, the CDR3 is TGTGCCAGCAGCCAAAGGACTAGCGTATCCTTTAGCACAGATACGCAGTATTTT.

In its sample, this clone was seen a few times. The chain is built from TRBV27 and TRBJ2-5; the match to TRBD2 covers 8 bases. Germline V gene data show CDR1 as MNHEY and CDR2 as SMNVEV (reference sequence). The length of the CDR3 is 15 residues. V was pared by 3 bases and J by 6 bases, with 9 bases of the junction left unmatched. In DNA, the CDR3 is TGTGCCAGCAGTTTCGGGACTAGGCCTTTTCAGACCCAGTACTTC. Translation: CASSFGTRPFQTQYF.

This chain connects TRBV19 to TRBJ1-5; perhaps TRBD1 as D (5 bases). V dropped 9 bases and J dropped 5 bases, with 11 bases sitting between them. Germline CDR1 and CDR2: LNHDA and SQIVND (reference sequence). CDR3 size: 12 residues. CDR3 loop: CASRGGHQPQHF. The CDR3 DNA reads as TGTGCCAGCCGGGGGGGTCATCAGCCCCAGCATTTT.

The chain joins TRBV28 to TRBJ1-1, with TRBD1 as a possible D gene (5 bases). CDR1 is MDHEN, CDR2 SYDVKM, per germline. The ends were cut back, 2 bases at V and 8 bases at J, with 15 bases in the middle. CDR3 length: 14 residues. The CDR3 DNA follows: TGTGCCAGCAGTTTAGTGGGGGGGTCGGAGGAAGCTTTCTTT. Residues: CASSLVGGSEEAFF. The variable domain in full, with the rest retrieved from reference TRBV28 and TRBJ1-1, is DVKVTQSSRYLVKRTGEKVFLECVQDMDHENMFWYRQDPGLGLRLIYFSYDVKMKEKGDIPEGYSVSREKKERFSLILESASTNQTSMYLCASSLVGGSEEAFFGQGTRLTVV.

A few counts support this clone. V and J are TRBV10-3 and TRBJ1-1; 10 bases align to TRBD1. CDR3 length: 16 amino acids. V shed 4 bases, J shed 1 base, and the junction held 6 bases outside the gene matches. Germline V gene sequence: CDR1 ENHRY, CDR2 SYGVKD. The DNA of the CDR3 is TGTGCCATCAGTGCGGACAGGGGGGAAAAGAACACTGAAGCTTTCTTT. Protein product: CAISADRGEKNTEAFF.

The CDR3 loop is CASSHGYEQFF. CDR3 in DNA: TGCGCCAGCAGCCACGGGTATGAGCAGTTCTTC. This chain links TRBV4-1 with TRBJ2-1; D gene uncertain. The germline gives CDR1 MGHRA, CDR2 YSYEKL. The CDR3 is 11 amino acids. With 3 bases removed from V and 8 bases from J, the gap between germline ends came to 5 bases.

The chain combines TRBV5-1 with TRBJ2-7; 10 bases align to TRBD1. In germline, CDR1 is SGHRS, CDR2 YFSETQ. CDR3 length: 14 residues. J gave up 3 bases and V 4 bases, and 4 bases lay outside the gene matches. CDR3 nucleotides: TGCGCCAGCAGCCGGACAGGGGGTCTCTACGAGCAGTACTTC. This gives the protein CASSRTGGLYEQYF. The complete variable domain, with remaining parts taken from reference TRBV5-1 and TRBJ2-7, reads KAGVTQTPRYLIKTRGQQVTLSCSPISGHRSVSWYQQTPGQGLQFLFEYFSETQRNKGNFPGRFSGRQFSNSRSEMNVSTLELGDSALYLCASSRTGGLYEQYFGPGTRLTVT.

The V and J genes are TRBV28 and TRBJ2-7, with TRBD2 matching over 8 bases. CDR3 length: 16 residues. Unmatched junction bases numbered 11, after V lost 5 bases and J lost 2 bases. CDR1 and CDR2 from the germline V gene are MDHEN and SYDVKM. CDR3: CASSPAGGEATYEQYF. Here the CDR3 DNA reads TGTGCCAGCAGTCCCGCCGGGGGGGAGGCCACCTACGAGCAGTACTTC.

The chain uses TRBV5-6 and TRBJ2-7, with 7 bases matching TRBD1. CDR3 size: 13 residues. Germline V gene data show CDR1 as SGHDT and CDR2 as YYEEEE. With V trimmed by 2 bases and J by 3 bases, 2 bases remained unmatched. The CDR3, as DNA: TGTGCCAGCAGCTTACAGGGGCTCTACGAGCAGTACTTC. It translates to CASSLQGLYEQYF.

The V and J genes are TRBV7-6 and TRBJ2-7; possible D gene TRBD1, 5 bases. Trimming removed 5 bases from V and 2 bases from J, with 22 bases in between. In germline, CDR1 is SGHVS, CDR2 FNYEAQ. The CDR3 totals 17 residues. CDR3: CASSAQHRVRATYEQYF. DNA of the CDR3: TGTGCCAGCAGCGCACAACACCGGGTCAGGGCCACCTACGAGCAGTACTTC.

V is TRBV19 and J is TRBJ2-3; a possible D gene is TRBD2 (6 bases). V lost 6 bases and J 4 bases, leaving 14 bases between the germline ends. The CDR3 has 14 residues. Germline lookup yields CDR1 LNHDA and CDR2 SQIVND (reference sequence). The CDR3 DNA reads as TGTGCCAGTAGGAGAGTAGCGGAGGCAGATACGCAGTATTTT. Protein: CASRRVAEADTQYF.

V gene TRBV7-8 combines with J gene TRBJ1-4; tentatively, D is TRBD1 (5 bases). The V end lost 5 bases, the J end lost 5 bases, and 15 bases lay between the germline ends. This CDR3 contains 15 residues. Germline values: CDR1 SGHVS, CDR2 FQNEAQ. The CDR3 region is CASSNRQTLNEKLFF. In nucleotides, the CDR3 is TGTGCCAGCAGCAATCGACAGACCCTAAATGAAAAACTGTTTTTT.

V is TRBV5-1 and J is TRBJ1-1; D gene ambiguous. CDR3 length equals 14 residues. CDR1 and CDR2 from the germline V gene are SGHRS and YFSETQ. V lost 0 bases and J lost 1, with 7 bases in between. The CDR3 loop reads CASSLGAGNTEAFF. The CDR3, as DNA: TGCGCCAGCAGCTTGGGAGCAGGGAACACTGAAGCTTTCTTT.